This T cell receptor (beta chain) emerged from a study of T cells in Graves' hyperthyroidism and ophthalmopathy. This clonotype was counted between two and nine times. The source material, RNA transcripts, was used to amplify TCR beta CDR3 regions. With the HTBI primer set, the TCR CDR3 went through a first round of RT-PCR. Each CDR3 protein gets one entry after TCRdb re-called the multiplex PCR reads with MiXCR. The sample contains about 840,000 distinct CDR3 sequences, 38% of which appear only once. Patients were aged 18 to 65, had disease duration under 2 months, and had newly diagnosed hyperthyroidism. The length of the CDR3 is 11 residues. V shed 4 bases and J shed 10 bases, with 5 bases lying between them. The germline V gene encodes CDR1 SNHLY and CDR2 FYNNEI.

V and J are TRBV2 and TRBJ1-6, with D unclear. Sequenced sample: blood. The receptor comes from a young man with Graves' hyperthyroidism. CDR3 protein: CASSVESPLHF. CDR3 DNA: TGTGCCAGCAGTGTAGAGTCACCCCTCCACTTT.